Sequencing of this T cell receptor (beta chain) was carried out in a study of T-cell memory formation after mild COVID-19. Study findings and constraints: The authors left the SARS-CoV-2 specificity of second-wave clones peaking on day 37 unconfirmed. Pre-infection memory harbored some responding clones, suggesting cross-reactive memory joined.

The length of the CDR3 is 15 residues. V lost 6 bases, J lost 0 bases, and 4 bases stayed unmatched. This clonotype was seen many times. The antigen is not known. Each CDR3 protein gets one entry after TCRdb re-called the 5' RACE reads with MiXCR. The sample yields 580,000 or so distinct CDR3 sequences, 17% seen once. The V call is TRBV12-3 or TRBV12-4, the J call TRBJ2-1, with TRBD1 matching 8 bases. Sequenced material: PBMCs or a T cell subset sorted from them (not recorded which). This receptor was identified in an adult woman who had mild COVID-19 (a few samples of this study predate the infection). Cell type and time point are not known. CDR3: CASSHTGGSYNEQFF. CDR3 coding DNA: TGTGCCAGCAGCCATACAGGGGGCTCCTACAATGAGCAGTTCTTC.